These 29 T cell receptor beta chains originate from one sample sequenced in a study of long-term antiretroviral therapy in people with HIV. Version v3.0 of the immunoSEQ assay was performed at survey level. Assay: immunoSEQ multiplex PCR; the TCRdb copy retains only in-frame clones and omits some. The sample yields more than 35,000 clones, approximately 86% seen once. Sequenced material: unsorted PBMCs, taken just before starting antiretroviral therapy. The origin of the receptors is a young woman with HIV.

The chain recombines TRBV6-5 with TRBJ1-5; D is uncertain. This CDR3 region has 13 residues. Germline CDR1 MNHEY, CDR2 SVGAGI. V shed 5 bases and J shed 2 bases, with 7 bases lying between them. CDR3 residues: CASSGRGNQPQHF. In DNA, the CDR3 is TGTGCCAGCAGTGGGAGGGGCAATCAGCCCCAGCATTTT.

The rearrangement links TRBV13 to TRBJ2-7, with TRBD2 as a possible D gene (5 bases). CDR1 is PRHDT and CDR2 is FYEKMQ in the germline V gene (reference sequence). This CDR3 is built from 15 residues. The ends were cut back, 0 bases at V and 2 bases at J, with 11 bases in the middle. The CDR3 loop is CASSLGHGLPYEQYF. In nucleotides, the CDR3 is TGTGCCAGCAGCTTAGGCCATGGACTCCCCTACGAGCAGTACTTC.

The chain joins TRBV5-5 to TRBJ2-7, with TRBD1 matching over 8 bases. V lost 0 bases and J lost 9; bases outside the gene matches: 8. Germline V CDR1 and CDR2: SGHKS, YYEKEE (reference sequence). This CDR3 is 14 amino acids long. The CDR3 region is CASSLGQGAIGQYF. DNA of the CDR3: TGTGCCAGCAGCTTGGGGCAGGGGGCTATAGGGCAGTACTTC.

This chain joins TRBV5-1 and TRBJ1-2; possible D gene TRBD1, 6 bases. The germline V and J ends were trimmed by 1 base and 0 bases, with 10 bases remaining between them. CDR1 is SGHRS, CDR2 YFSETQ, per germline. The CDR3 spans 15 residues. The CDR3 reads CASSLSGASNYGYTF. CDR3 bases: TGCGCCAGCAGCTTGTCGGGGGCATCTAACTATGGCTACACCTTC.

The chain links TRBV4-1 to TRBJ1-3, with D possibly matching TRBD1 (6 bases). The CDR3 runs to 18 residues. From germline, CDR1 is MGHRA and CDR2 YSYEKL. The ends were cut back, 0 bases at V and 0 bases at J, with 15 bases in the middle. CDR3 protein: CASSQEDLGAYSGNTIYF. DNA of the CDR3: TGCGCCAGCAGCCAAGAGGACCTGGGGGCTTACTCTGGAAACACCATATATTTT.

The chain links TRBV2 to TRBJ2-7; D gene unclear. This CDR3 comprises 13 residues. V lost 1 base and J 2 bases, leaving 6 bases between the germline ends. CDR1 SNHLY and CDR2 FYNNEI come from the germline V gene. CDR3 coding DNA: TGTGCCAGCAGTGAAGACCCTGCCTACGAGCAGTACTTC. Translated: CASSEDPAYEQYF.

CDR3 sequence reads: CASSLIRLQGASGNTIYF. CDR3 sequence (DNA): TGTGCCAGCAGCTTAATTCGCCTACAGGGAGCCTCTGGAAACACCATATATTTT. The gene calls are TRBV11-2 and TRBJ1-3; maybe TRBD1 (6 bases). Germline CDR1 reads SGHAT; CDR2 reads FQNNGV. The CDR3 runs to 18 residues. The ends were cut back, 2 bases at V and 0 bases at J, with 17 bases in the middle.

The J gene is TRBJ2-7, the V gene TRBV28; no reliable D call. CDR1 and CDR2 from the germline V gene are MDHEN and SYDVKM. Trimming pared 5 bases from V and 1 base from J, leaving 9 bases between. This CDR3 is 13 amino acids long. The CDR3 DNA follows: TGTGCCAGCAGTGGGGTGGAGTCCTACGAGCAGTACTTC. It is translated as CASSGVESYEQYF.

V usage is TRBV19 and J usage is TRBJ2-6; no clear D gene. Per the germline V gene, CDR1 is LNHDA and CDR2 is SQIVND (reference sequence). The CDR3 is made up of 16 amino acids. V dropped 1 base and J dropped 4 bases, with 11 bases sitting between them. The CDR3 protein is CASSIARRTGANVLTF. The CDR3 DNA sequence: TGTGCCAGTAGTATAGCCCGTCGAACCGGGGCCAACGTCCTGACTTTC. The full variable domain, rest sourced from reference TRBV19 and TRBJ2-6, is DGGITQSPKYLFRKEGQNVTLSCEQNLNHDAMYWYRQDPGQGLRLIYYSQIVNDFQKGDIAEGYSVSREKKESFPLTVTSAQKNPTAFYLCASSIARRTGANVLTFGAGSRLTVL.

The V and J genes are TRBV6-6 and TRBJ2-7; a weak D match, TRBD2 (7 bases). Trimming removed 6 bases from V and 6 bases from J, with 18 bases in between. Germline V CDR1 and CDR2: MNHNY, SVGAGI (reference sequence). The CDR3 sequence is 14 residues long. In DNA, the CDR3 is TGTGCCAGCAGGGGGGGGCCCCTGGGGAGCGAGCAGTACTTC. The encoded protein is CASRGGPLGSEQYF.

The gene calls are TRBV15 and TRBJ1-5, with no clear D. With 0 bases removed from V and 4 bases from J, the gap between germline ends came to 13 bases. Germline loops: CDR1 LNHNV, CDR2 YYDKDF (reference sequence). The CDR3 is 16 residues long. In DNA, the CDR3 is TGTGCCACCAGCAGAGATCCGATGGCGGGAAATCAGCCCCAGCATTTT. This translates into CATSRDPMAGNQPQHF.

The rearrangement joins TRBV7-9 to TRBJ2-5; tentative D call: TRBD1 (7 bases). This CDR3 has 16 amino acids. The V gene's germline CDR1 is SEHNR and CDR2 FQNEAQ (reference sequence). Trimming cost V 0 bases and J 5 bases, with 16 bases left between them. CDR3 bases: TGTGCCAGCAGCTTAGCTCTCAGGGGGGCCCAGGAGACCCAGTACTTC. This sequence encodes CASSLALRGAQETQYF.

This rearrangement joins TRBV27 to TRBJ2-2, with 10 nucleotides matching TRBD2. The J segment lost 6 bases and the V segment lost 6 bases, leaving 10 bases of the junction unmatched. CDR3 length: 16 amino acids. From germline, CDR1 is MNHEY and CDR2 SMNVEV (reference sequence). The CDR3 loop reads CASRLTSGMGAGELFF. In DNA form, the CDR3 reads TGTGCCAGCAGACTTACTAGCGGGATGGGGGCCGGGGAGCTGTTTTTT.

This chain joins TRBV7-2 and TRBJ1-5, with 10 bases matching TRBD1. The length of the CDR3 is 14 residues. The germline V gene has CDR1 SGHTA and CDR2 FQGNSA. V dropped 3 bases and J dropped 8; count of bases not matched to a gene: 4. The CDR3 here is CASSFGTGEEPQHF. As DNA, the CDR3 is TGTGCCAGCAGCTTTGGGACAGGGGAAGAGCCCCAGCATTTT. Full variable domain (rest looked up from reference TRBV7-2 and TRBJ1-5): GAGVSQSPSNKVTEKGKDVELRCDPISGHTALYWYRQSLGQGLEFLIYFQGNSAPDKSGLPSDRFSAERTGGSVSTLTIQRTQQEDSAVYLCASSFGTGEEPQHFGDGTRLSIL.

The rearrangement joins TRBV5-4 to TRBJ2-1; 9 positions match TRBD2. After removal of 4 bases from V and 10 bases from J, the junction contained 15 bases not matched to a gene. This CDR3 has 16 amino acids. Germline values: CDR1 SGHNT, CDR2 YYREEE (reference sequence). DNA of the CDR3: TGTGCCAGCAGCCCCCCCGGGACTAGCCCTCCACAGGAGCAGTTCTTC. It translates to CASSPPGTSPPQEQFF.

This clone came up once. The J gene is TRBJ1-4, the V gene TRBV7-8; D not resolved. Germline loops: CDR1 SGHVS, CDR2 FQNEAQ. The CDR3 loop spans 13 amino acids. Trimming took off 4 bases at V and 8 bases at J, with 11 bases between the two ends. CDR3 sequence: CASSSLNGEKLFF. The CDR3 DNA sequence: TGTGCCAGCAGCTCTCTAAACGGGGAAAAACTGTTTTTT.

The rearrangement joins TRBV5-1 to TRBJ2-1; no firm D call. This CDR3 region has 11 residues. Germline V gene sequence: CDR1 SGHRS, CDR2 YFSETQ. Trimming removed 4 bases at V and 6 bases at J, with 5 bases between. Here the CDR3 reads CASSQVNEQFF. DNA of the CDR3: TGCGCCAGCAGCCAGGTCAATGAGCAGTTCTTC.

The chain combines TRBV28 with TRBJ2-7, with TRBD2 matching 7 bases. The CDR3 loop spans 13 amino acids. J lost 7 bases, V lost 6 bases, and 9 bases had no gene match. CDR1 is MDHEN, CDR2 SYDVKM, per germline. For the CDR3, the DNA is TGTGCCAGCAGGGGGACTACCTTCAGGGAGCAGTACTTC. Its protein product is CASRGTTFREQYF.

V usage is TRBV9 and J usage is TRBJ2-1; tentatively, D is TRBD2 (6 bases). Germline CDR1 SGDLS, CDR2 YYNGEE. Trimming shortened V by 4 bases and J by 6 bases, and 20 bases separated the two germline ends. There are 16 residues in the CDR3. The CDR3 is CASSQRRASYLNEQFF. The CDR3 DNA sequence: TGTGCCAGCAGCCAACGGAGGGCTAGTTACCTCAATGAGCAGTTCTTC.

This clone was detected only once. The chain is built from TRBV7-6 and TRBJ2-3; 9 bases are a match to TRBD1. CDR1 and CDR2 from the germline V gene are SGHVS and FNYEAQ. The trim removed 5 bases at V and 2 bases at J, leaving 11 bases unmatched. The CDR3 runs to 17 residues. CDR3 loop: CASSPDGDREYTDTQYF. For the CDR3, the DNA is TGTGCCAGCAGCCCGGATGGGGACAGGGAATACACAGATACGCAGTATTTT.

The V gene is TRBV9, the J gene TRBJ2-4, with no clear D. Germline V CDR1 and CDR2: SGDLS, YYNGEE. Trimming stripped 1 base from V and 8 bases from J, with 13 bases between. CDR3 length equals 14 residues. The DNA for the CDR3 is TGTGCCAGCAGCGTATACGCCGAACGGGACATTCAGTACTTC. Its translation is CASSVYAERDIQYF.

The chain carries TRBV28 and TRBJ2-1; the D gene is possibly TRBD1 (5 bases). The CDR3 is 14 residues long. Germline loops: CDR1 MDHEN, CDR2 SYDVKM. Trimming took 2 bases from V and 5 from J, leaving 10 bases between them. The chain's CDR3 is CASSLLEGDNEQFF. The CDR3 DNA is TGTGCCAGCAGTTTACTAGAAGGGGACAATGAGCAGTTCTTC.

The gene calls are TRBV21-1 and TRBJ2-7; the D segment call TRBD1 is taken from the table without a DNA check. TRBV21-1 is a pseudogene. This CDR3 spans 14 amino acids. CDR3 coding DNA: TGTGCCAGCAGTCCTACAGGGGGCGTGTACGAGCAGTACTTC. Amino acids: CASSPTGGVYEQYF.

The chain recombines TRBV19 with TRBJ2-7; 8 nucleotides match TRBD2. Trimming cost V 5 bases and J 3 bases; bases outside gene matches: 6. Germline V gene data show CDR1 as LNHDA and CDR2 as SQIVND (reference sequence). The CDR3 consists of 14 residues. This CDR3 is CASSPLTSVYEQYF. In nucleotides, the CDR3 is TGTGCCAGTAGTCCCCTGACTAGCGTCTACGAGCAGTACTTC.

V gene TRBV7-2 combines with J gene TRBJ1-2; a possible D gene is TRBD1 (5 bases). The germline V gene encodes CDR1 SGHTA and CDR2 FQGNSA. This CDR3 is 15 amino acids long. V dropped 3 bases and J dropped 2 bases, with 13 bases sitting between them. CDR3 nucleotide sequence: TGTGCCAGCAGCTTGCGGGGCCCCGGCAACTATGGCTACACCTTC. As protein: CASSLRGPGNYGYTF. Together with reference TRBV7-2 and TRBJ1-2, the CDR3 gives the full variable domain: GAGVSQSPSNKVTEKGKDVELRCDPISGHTALYWYRQSLGQGLEFLIYFQGNSAPDKSGLPSDRFSAERTGGSVSTLTIQRTQQEDSAVYLCASSLRGPGNYGYTFGSGTRLTVV.

In this sample, this clone turned up once. The chain links TRBV2 to TRBJ1-1; 7 bases map to TRBD1. There are 13 residues in the CDR3. With 7 bases clipped from V and 7 bases from J, the junction kept 9 bases outside the gene matches. The germline CDR1 and CDR2 sequences are SNHLY and FYNNEI. Here the CDR3 reads CASNVRGMGEAFF. CDR3 bases: TGTGCCAGCAACGTCAGGGGGATGGGTGAAGCTTTCTTT. Filled out from reference TRBV2 and TRBJ1-1, the complete variable domain reads EPEVTQTPSHQVTQMGQEVILRCVPISNHLYFYWYRQILGQKVEFLVSFYNNEISEKSEIFDDQFSVERPDGSNFTLKIRSTKLEDSAMYFCASNVRGMGEAFFGQGTRLTVV.

This clone was recorded a few times. This sequence joins TRBV10-1 and TRBJ2-3, with 11 bases that match TRBD2. V shed 4 bases and J 0 bases; nucleotides not matched to a gene: 3. The CDR3 covers 16 residues. Germline values: CDR1 WNHNN, CDR2 SYGVQD (reference sequence). The CDR3 DNA reads as TGCGCCAGCAGTGCGCGGACTAGCGGGAGCACAGATACGCAGTATTTT. Protein sequence: CASSARTSGSTDTQYF.

V and J are TRBV6-5 and TRBJ2-7; unclear D gene. The CDR3 is made up of 14 amino acids. Germline CDR1 MNHEY, CDR2 SVGAGI. Trimming shortened V by 6 bases and J by 3 bases, and 15 bases separated the two germline ends. The CDR3, as DNA: TGTGCCAGCAGCCTCGGAGTGTCGATCTACGAGCAGTACTTC. This encodes CASSLGVSIYEQYF.

The rearrangement joins TRBV14 to TRBJ2-1; possibly TRBD1 or TRBD2 for D (5 bases each). Trimming left V 5 bases short and J 3 bases short, with 14 bases between. The CDR3 runs 15 residues. Germline loops: CDR1 SGHDN, CDR2 FVKESK. As DNA, the CDR3 is TGTGCCAGCAGCTGGGACCCTACCCACTACAATGAGCAGTTCTTC. This gives the protein CASSWDPTHYNEQFF.